This entry lists 20 T cell receptor beta chains sequenced from one sample in a study of cytomegalovirus exposure and HLA in healthy donors. The study ran its PCR with 60 Vbeta and 13 Jbeta primers. Repertoires were generated with immunoSEQ multiplex PCR, while TCRdb's copy carries only in-frame clones and drops some. The data hold approximately 200,000 clones, with about 83% observed a single time. The sequencing sample was made of PBMCs. Receptors were obtained from a human donor in good health.

The chain combines TRBV27 with TRBJ1-5; TRBD1 agrees at 7 bases. The germline CDR1 and CDR2 sequences are MNHEY and SMNVEV (reference sequence). Trimming removed 4 bases from V and 0 bases from J; junction bases left unmatched: 3. CDR3 size: 15 residues. CDR3 in amino acids: CASSWQGGSNQPQHF. The CDR3 region has the DNA TGTGCCAGCAGTTGGCAGGGGGGTAGCAATCAGCCCCAGCATTTT.

The chain has TRBV5-1 and TRBJ2-7; weak D call: TRBD2 (6 bases). CDR1 and CDR2 (germline): SGHRS, YFSETQ. V lost 7 bases to trimming and J lost 3 bases, with 17 bases between them. There are 14 residues in the CDR3. The CDR3 sequence: CASRPGGGNYEQYF. For the CDR3, the DNA is TGCGCCAGCCGGCCGGGTGGAGGGAACTACGAGCAGTACTTC. The full variable domain, rest sourced from reference TRBV5-1 and TRBJ2-7, is KAGVTQTPRYLIKTRGQQVTLSCSPISGHRSVSWYQQTPGQGLQFLFEYFSETQRNKGNFPGRFSGRQFSNSRSEMNVSTLELGDSALYLCASRPGGGNYEQYFGPGTRLTVT.

The genes are TRBV5-1 and TRBJ1-6, with 7 positions matching TRBD1. The V gene end was trimmed by 2 bases and the J gene end by 9 bases; junction bases not matched to a gene: 5. Germline values: CDR1 SGHRS, CDR2 YFSETQ. The CDR3 covers 14 residues. CDR3 DNA sequence: TGCGCCAGCAGCTTCGGGACAGCTTCTTCACCCCTCCACTTT. Encoded protein: CASSFGTASSPLHF.

The chain has TRBV7-9 and TRBJ2-1; no clear D gene. The germline gives CDR1 SEHNR, CDR2 FQNEAQ (reference sequence). The ends were cut back, 1 base at V and 8 bases at J, with 15 bases in the middle. CDR3 length: 15 amino acids. The CDR3 loop reads CASSLDVASLDEQFF. The CDR3 DNA is TGTGCCAGCAGCTTAGACGTAGCAAGTCTCGATGAGCAGTTCTTC.

The rearrangement joins TRBV7-2 to TRBJ1-1; no reliable D call. The CDR3 runs to 14 residues. Germline-derived CDR1 and CDR2 are SGHTA and FQGNSA. V shed 4 bases and J shed 0 bases, with 9 bases lying between them. The CDR3 nucleotides read TGTGCCAGCAGCTCAATTCAGGTGAACACTGAAGCTTTCTTT. Residues: CASSSIQVNTEAFF.

The rearrangement links TRBV13 to TRBJ2-1; TRBD2 is a possible D gene (6 bases). The CDR3 totals 14 residues. Germline values: CDR1 PRHDT, CDR2 FYEKMQ (reference sequence). V lost 3 bases, J lost 3 bases, and 9 bases lay in between. The CDR3: CASSFGGNYNEQFF. For the CDR3, the DNA is TGTGCCAGCAGCTTCGGCGGGAACTACAATGAGCAGTTCTTC.

The CDR3 DNA sequence: TGTGCCAGCAGCCCCTGGACAGGCCCTTACGAGCAGTACTTC. Residues: CASSPWTGPYEQYF. This chain joins TRBV7-2 and TRBJ2-7; 7 bases line up with TRBD1. CDR1 and CDR2 from the germline V gene are SGHTA and FQGNSA. Trimming took 5 bases from V and 4 from J; bases not matched to a gene: 8. The CDR3 totals 14 residues.

J is TRBJ2-3 and V is TRBV4-1; D perhaps matches TRBD2 (5 bases). From germline, CDR1 is MGHRA and CDR2 YSYEKL. Between the trimmed V and J ends, which lost 4 bases and 8 bases, there was a span of 13 bases. There are 13 residues in the CDR3. This CDR3 reads CASSLWTQSTQYF. CDR3 sequence (DNA): TGCGCCAGCAGCCTCTGGACTCAAAGTACGCAGTATTTT.

J is TRBJ2-3 and V is TRBV30; 10 bases agree with TRBD2. The CDR3 consists of 16 residues. V trimming: 3 bases; J trimming: 0 bases; junction bases outside the gene matches: 6. Looked up from germline, CDR1 is GTSNPN and CDR2 is SVGIG (reference sequence). CDR3 sequence: CAWSLETSGSTDTQYF. The CDR3 region has the DNA TGTGCCTGGAGCCTAGAGACTAGCGGGAGCACAGATACGCAGTATTTT.

This chain uses TRBV11-2 with TRBJ2-7; D may be TRBD1 (6 bases). The CDR3 spans 12 residues. The germline gives CDR1 SGHAT, CDR2 FQNNGV. V gave up 3 bases and J gave up 8 bases, with 11 bases separating them. The CDR3, as DNA: TGTGCCAGCAGCTTGGCTACAGGGAAGCAGTACTTC. Translated: CASSLATGKQYF.

The genes are TRBV5-1 and TRBJ1-4; TRBD1 matches at 10 bases. Germline V CDR1 and CDR2: SGHRS, YFSETQ. This CDR3 contains 15 residues. The V gene end was trimmed by 4 bases and the J gene end by 8 bases; junction bases not matched to a gene: 8. The CDR3 spells CASSPDRTGGEKLFF. In DNA, the CDR3 is TGCGCCAGCAGCCCGGACAGGACAGGGGGAGAAAAACTGTTTTTT.

The V and J genes are TRBV9 and TRBJ1-1; 8 bases fit TRBD1. Looked up from germline, CDR1 is SGDLS and CDR2 is YYNGEE. V shed 0 bases and J 5 bases; nucleotides not matched to a gene: 6. This CDR3 region has 15 residues. This chain's CDR3 is CASSVGPQGATEAFF. The DNA for the CDR3 is TGTGCCAGCAGCGTAGGACCGCAGGGGGCGACTGAAGCTTTCTTT.

The V and J genes are TRBV27 and TRBJ2-1, with a weak D call TRBD1 (5 bases). Germline-derived CDR1 and CDR2 are MNHEY and SMNVEV (reference sequence). Between the trimmed V and J ends, which lost 6 bases and 6 bases, there was a span of 9 bases. This CDR3 has 12 amino acids. CDR3 bases: TGTGCCAGCAGCGCCACAGGCAATGAGCAGTTCTTC. Translation gives CASSATGNEQFF.

V is TRBV6-5 and J is TRBJ1-6; 8 nucleotides align to TRBD1. CDR1 and CDR2 (germline): MNHEY, SVGAGI. The CDR3 spans 14 residues. The V segment lost 5 bases and the J segment 8 bases; nucleotides outside the gene matches: 5. CDR3 sequence: CASSGQGSHSPLHF. Here the CDR3 DNA reads TGTGCCAGCAGTGGACAGGGAAGTCATTCACCCCTCCACTTT.

The chain recombines TRBV7-2 with TRBJ2-2, with D hard to call. Germline CDR1 is SGHTA and CDR2 is FQGNSA. Deletions cut 0 bases from V and 5 bases from J, with 4 bases between. This CDR3 is built from 13 residues. The CDR3 sequence is CASSLARTGELFF. DNA for the CDR3: TGTGCCAGCAGCTTAGCGCGAACCGGGGAGCTGTTTTTT.

CDR3 protein: CASSLYSRSSGYNEQFF. The DNA for the CDR3 is TGTGCCAGCAGCTTATATAGTCGGTCTAGCGGCTACAATGAGCAGTTCTTC. The rearrangement uses TRBV7-8 and TRBJ2-1; 7 positions match TRBD2. This CDR3 spans 17 amino acids. V trimming: 2 bases; J trimming: 3 bases; junction bases outside the gene matches: 10. CDR1 is SGHVS, CDR2 FQNEAQ, per germline.

The J gene is TRBJ2-5, the V gene TRBV30; TRBD1 might be the D (5 bases). V lost 0 bases and J 5 bases, leaving 10 bases between the germline ends. There are 13 residues in the CDR3. CDR1 and CDR2 (germline): GTSNPN, SVGIG (reference sequence). CDR3 DNA sequence: TGTGCCTGGAGTGTACAGGTTAGGGAGACCCAGTACTTC. Translating it yields CAWSVQVRETQYF.

V is TRBV6-1 and J is TRBJ2-6, with 11 bases fitting TRBD1. The J segment lost 2 bases and the V segment lost 10 bases, leaving 4 bases of the junction unmatched. This CDR3 comprises 15 residues. CDR1 and CDR2 (germline): MNHNS, SASEGT. The chain's CDR3 is CATRTGGTGANVLTF. DNA for the CDR3: TGTGCCACCCGGACAGGGGGCACTGGGGCCAACGTCCTGACTTTC.

This chain joins TRBV15 and TRBJ1-5, with TRBD1 as a possible D gene (5 bases). This CDR3 has 13 residues. Trimming pared 8 bases from V and 6 bases from J, leaving 14 bases between. Germline CDR1 is LNHNV and CDR2 is YYDKDF (reference sequence). The CDR3 here is CATGGGRGQPQHF. The CDR3, as DNA: TGTGCCACCGGCGGGGGTCGTGGTCAGCCCCAGCATTTT.

The chain joins TRBV29-1 to TRBJ1-2, with no clear D. Per germline, CDR1 SQVTM and CDR2 ANQGSEA. The CDR3 contains 15 residues. V shed 7 bases and J shed 0 bases, with 18 bases lying between them. CDR3 bases: TGCAGCGCCACCAATGGTGCGAAAACTAACTATGGCTACACCTTC. Protein sequence: CSATNGAKTNYGYTF.